Detailed here is one T cell receptor (beta chain). Its antigen is unidentified. This CDR3 is 15 amino acids long. Trimming cost V 1 base and J 5 bases; bases outside gene matches: 0. Germline V gives CDR1 SGHTA, CDR2 FQGNSA. The data originate from a study of cytomegalovirus exposure and HLA in healthy donors. PCR primers comprised 60 Vbeta and 13 Jbeta primers. Some clones are missing from TCRdb's copy, which holds only in-frame ones; the method was immunoSEQ multiplex PCR. The table shows about 190,000 clones, with 80% occurring only once. General study findings and limits: Earlier findings revealed that most TCR beta V segments proved productive either about 90% or about 30% of the time.

This receptor was obtained from a boy between 10 and 17 years old in good health and CMV-seronegative. This chain connects TRBV7-2 to TRBJ2-5; 14 nucleotides align to TRBD2. Sequencing was done on a sample of PBMCs. CDR3 nucleotides: TGTGCCAGCAGCTTAGGACTAGCGGGAGGGGAGACCCAGTACTTC. Translating it yields CASSLGLAGGETQYF.